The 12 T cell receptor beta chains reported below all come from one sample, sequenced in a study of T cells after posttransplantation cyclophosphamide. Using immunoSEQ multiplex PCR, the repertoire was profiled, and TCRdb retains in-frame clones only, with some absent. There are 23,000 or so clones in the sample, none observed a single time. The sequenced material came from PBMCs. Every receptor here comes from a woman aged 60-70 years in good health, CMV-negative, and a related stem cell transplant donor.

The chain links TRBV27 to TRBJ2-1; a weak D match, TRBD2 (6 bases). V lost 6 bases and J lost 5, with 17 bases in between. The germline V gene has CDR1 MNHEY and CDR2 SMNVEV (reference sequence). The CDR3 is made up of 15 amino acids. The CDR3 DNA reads TGTGCCAGCAGCATTAGCGGAGCTTGGGACAATGAGCAGTTCTTC. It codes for CASSISGAWDNEQFF.

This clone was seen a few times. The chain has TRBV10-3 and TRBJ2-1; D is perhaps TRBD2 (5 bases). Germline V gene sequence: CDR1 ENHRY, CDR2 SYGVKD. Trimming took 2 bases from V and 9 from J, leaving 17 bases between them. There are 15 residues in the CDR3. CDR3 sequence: CAISERAGKVGEQFF. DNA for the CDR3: TGTGCCATCAGTGAGAGGGCGGGTAAGGTTGGTGAGCAGTTCTTC.

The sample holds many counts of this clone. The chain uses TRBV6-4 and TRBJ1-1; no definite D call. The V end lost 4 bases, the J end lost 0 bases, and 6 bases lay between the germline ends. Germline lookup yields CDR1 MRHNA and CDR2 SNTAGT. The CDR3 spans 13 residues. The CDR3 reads CASSAGVNTEAFF. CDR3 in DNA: TGTGCCAGCAGTGCCGGGGTGAACACTGAAGCTTTCTTT.

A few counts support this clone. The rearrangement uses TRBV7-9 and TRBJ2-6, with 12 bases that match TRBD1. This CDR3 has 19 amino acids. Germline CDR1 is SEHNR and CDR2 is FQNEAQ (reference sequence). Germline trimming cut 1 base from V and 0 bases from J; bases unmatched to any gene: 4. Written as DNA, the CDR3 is TGTGCCAGCAGCTTAGGCTGGGACAGGGGGCACTCTGGGGCCAACGTCCTGACTTTC. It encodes CASSLGWDRGHSGANVLTF.

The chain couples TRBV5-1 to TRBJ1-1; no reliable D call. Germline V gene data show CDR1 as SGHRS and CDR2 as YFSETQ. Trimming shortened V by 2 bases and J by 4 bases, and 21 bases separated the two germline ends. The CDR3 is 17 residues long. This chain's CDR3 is CASSFAGNPWMSTEAFF. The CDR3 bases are TGCGCCAGCAGCTTCGCAGGAAACCCCTGGATGAGCACTGAAGCTTTCTTT.

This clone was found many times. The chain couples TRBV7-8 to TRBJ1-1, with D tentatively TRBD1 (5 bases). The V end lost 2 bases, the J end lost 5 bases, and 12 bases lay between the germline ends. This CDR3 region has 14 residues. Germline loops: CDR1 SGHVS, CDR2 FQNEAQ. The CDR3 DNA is TGTGCCAGCAGCTTATTGGGGGGGAGGACTGAAGCTTTCTTT. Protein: CASSLLGGRTEAFF.

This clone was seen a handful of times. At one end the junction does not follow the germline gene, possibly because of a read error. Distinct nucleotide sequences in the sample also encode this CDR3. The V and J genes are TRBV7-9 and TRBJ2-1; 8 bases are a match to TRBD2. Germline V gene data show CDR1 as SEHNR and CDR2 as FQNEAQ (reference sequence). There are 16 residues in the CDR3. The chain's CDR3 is CASSLMGLVSYNEQFF. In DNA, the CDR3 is TGCGCCAGCAGCTTAATGGGACTAGTATCCTACAATGAGCAGTTCTTC.

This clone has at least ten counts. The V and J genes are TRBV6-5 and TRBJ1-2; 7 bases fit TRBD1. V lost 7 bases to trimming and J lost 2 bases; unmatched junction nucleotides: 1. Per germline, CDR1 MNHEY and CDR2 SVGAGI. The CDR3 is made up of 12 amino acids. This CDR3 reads CASKGQNYGYTF. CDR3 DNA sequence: TGTGCCAGCAAGGGACAGAACTATGGCTACACCTTC.

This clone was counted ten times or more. The CDR3 DNA is TGCAGCGTTCCCCTCGGGGGGGACTACAATGAGCAGTTCTTC. Residues: CSVPLGGDYNEQFF. V is TRBV29-1 and J is TRBJ2-1; 8 bases line up with TRBD2. The CDR3 is made up of 14 amino acids. CDR1 is SQVTM and CDR2 is ANQGSEA in the germline V gene. V lost 5 bases to trimming and J lost 3 bases; unmatched junction nucleotides: 6.

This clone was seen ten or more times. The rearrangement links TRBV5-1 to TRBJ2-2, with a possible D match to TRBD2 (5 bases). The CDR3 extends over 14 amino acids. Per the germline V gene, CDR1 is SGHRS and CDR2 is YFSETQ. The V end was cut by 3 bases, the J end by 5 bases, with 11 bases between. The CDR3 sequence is CASSSSRGTGELFF. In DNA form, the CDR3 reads TGCGCCAGCAGCTCTTCACGGGGAACCGGGGAGCTGTTTTTT. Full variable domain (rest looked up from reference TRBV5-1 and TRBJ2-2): KAGVTQTPRYLIKTRGQQVTLSCSPISGHRSVSWYQQTPGQGLQFLFEYFSETQRNKGNFPGRFSGRQFSNSRSEMNVSTLELGDSALYLCASSSSRGTGELFFGEGSRLTVL.

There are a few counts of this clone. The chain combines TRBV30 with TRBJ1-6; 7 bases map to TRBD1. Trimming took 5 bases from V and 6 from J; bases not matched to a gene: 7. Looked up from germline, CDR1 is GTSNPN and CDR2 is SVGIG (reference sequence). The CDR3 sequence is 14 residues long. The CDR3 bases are TGTGCCTGGGCCGGACAGGCCTCTAATTCACCCCTCCACTTT. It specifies CAWAGQASNSPLHF.

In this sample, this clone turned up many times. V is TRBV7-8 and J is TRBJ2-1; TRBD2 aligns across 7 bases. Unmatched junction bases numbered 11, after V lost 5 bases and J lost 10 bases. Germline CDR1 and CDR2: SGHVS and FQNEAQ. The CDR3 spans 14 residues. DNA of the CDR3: TGTGCCAGCAGCCCGGGAGGTAACCTCCCGGAGCAGTTCTTC. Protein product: CASSPGGNLPEQFF.